These 27 T cell receptor beta chains share one sample of origin, sequenced in a study of T cells in Graves' hyperthyroidism and ophthalmopathy. RNA transcripts served as the template for amplifying TCR beta CDR3 regions. TCR CDR3 underwent first-round RT-PCR with the HTBI primer set. TCRdb recomputed calls from the multiplex PCR reads with MiXCR, one row per CDR3 protein. The sample holds under 300,000 distinct CDR3 sequences; around 25% are singletons and the top ten take about a quarter. Sequences were obtained from blood. All receptors come from a man aged 40-49 years with Graves' hyperthyroidism that later progressed to Graves' ophthalmopathy.

The chain has TRBV6-1 and TRBJ2-2, with a tentative D call TRBD1 (6 bases). The germline V and J ends were trimmed by 7 bases and 6 bases, with 15 bases remaining between them. Germline CDR1 MNHNS, CDR2 SASEGT. This CDR3 spans 14 amino acids. CDR3 sequence: CASTLNRDPGELFF. The CDR3 DNA is TGTGCCAGCACCCTGAACAGGGATCCCGGGGAGCTGTTTTTT.

This clonotype was observed many times. The V gene is TRBV5-1, the J gene TRBJ2-7, with 7 bases matching TRBD1. The ends lost 4 bases at V and 0 bases at J; junction bases unmatched: 4. The CDR3 spans 14 residues. The germline CDR1 and CDR2 sequences are SGHRS and YFSETQ. The CDR3 nucleotides read TGCGCCAGCAGCACCCGGACAGGCTCCTACGAGCAGTACTTC. Translating gives CASSTRTGSYEQYF.

This clonotype was counted many times. The chain links TRBV18 to TRBJ2-7; TRBD2 is a possible D gene (5 bases). Trimming removed 1 base at V and 2 bases at J, with 9 bases between. Germline CDR1 and CDR2: KGHSH and LQKENI. The CDR3 runs to 14 residues. The CDR3 coding sequence is TGTGCCAGCTCACCACGTGACGGGACCTACGAGCAGTACTTC. Its protein product is CASSPRDGTYEQYF.

This clonotype was detected ten times or more. CDR3 nucleotide sequence: TGTGCCAGCAGTTTACCGACTAGCGGGATTGAGACCCAGTACTTC. This sequence encodes CASSLPTSGIETQYF. The chain couples TRBV28 to TRBJ2-5; 11 bases match TRBD2. The ends lost 2 bases at V and 5 bases at J; junction bases unmatched: 4. CDR1 and CDR2 (germline): MDHEN, SYDVKM. CDR3 length: 15 amino acids. The variable domain in full, with the rest retrieved from reference TRBV28 and TRBJ2-5, is DVKVTQSSRYLVKRTGEKVFLECVQDMDHENMFWYRQDPGLGLRLIYFSYDVKMKEKGDIPEGYSVSREKKERFSLILESASTNQTSMYLCASSLPTSGIETQYFGPGTRLLVL.

In this sample, this clonotype turned up many times. This may come from a read error, since a much larger clone is one base off. The V and J genes are TRBV6-5 and TRBJ2-7; D remains unclear. Germline V gives CDR1 MNHEY, CDR2 SVGAGI. This CDR3 is built from 15 residues. CDR3 in amino acids: CASSYSKQLQYEQCF. CDR3 in DNA: TGTGCCAGCAGTTACTCGAAACAGCTTCAATACGAGCAGTGCTTC.

This clonotype was found many times. The genes are TRBV20-1 and TRBJ1-2; D is uncertain. The CDR3 runs 12 residues. Germline assignment: CDR1 DFQATT and CDR2 SNEGSKA (reference sequence). Trimming stripped 5 bases from V and 7 bases from J, with 14 bases between. Here the CDR3 DNA reads TGCAGTGCTGCCTGGAGGGCTCCTGGCTACACCTTC. Its translation: CSAAWRAPGYTF.

J is TRBJ2-2 and V is TRBV6-2 or TRBV6-3; D uncertain. The ends were cut back, 7 bases at V and 2 bases at J, with 11 bases in the middle. Germline V gives CDR1 MNHEY, CDR2 SVGEGT. This CDR3 is built from 14 residues. The DNA for the CDR3 is TGTGCCAGCACCTCGCCTCTTAACACCGGGGAGCTGTTTTTT. Translating gives CASTSPLNTGELFF.

This clonotype was counted ten times or more. The chain has TRBV27 and TRBJ2-7, with D possibly being TRBD1 (5 bases). The V end was cut by 5 bases, the J end by 2 bases, with 19 bases between. The CDR3 runs 16 residues. Germline V gene lookup returns CDR1 MNHEY and CDR2 SMNVEV (reference sequence). The CDR3: CASSPLDSLPPYEQYF. CDR3 sequence (DNA): TGTGCCAGCAGTCCATTAGACAGCCTACCCCCCTACGAGCAGTACTTC.

Ten or more counts support this clonotype. The gene calls are TRBV7-9 and TRBJ2-7; 8 bases are a match to TRBD1. The trim removed 3 bases at V and 7 bases at J, leaving 5 bases unmatched. The germline V gene has CDR1 SEHNR and CDR2 FQNEAQ (reference sequence). There are 13 residues in the CDR3. The CDR3 loop reads CASSFDRGREQYF. The CDR3, as DNA: TGTGCCAGCAGCTTTGACAGGGGCCGGGAGCAGTACTTC.

Many counts were recorded for this clonotype. V usage is TRBV12-3 or TRBV12-4 and J usage is TRBJ2-7, with D perhaps TRBD2 (5 bases). CDR3 length: 13 residues. Deletions cut 7 bases from V and 2 bases from J, with 12 bases between. The CDR3 reads CASTPRGTYEQYF. CDR3 coding DNA: TGTGCCAGCACCCCTCGGGGAACCTACGAGCAGTACTTC.

V gene TRBV11-2 combines with J gene TRBJ2-7, with TRBD2 matching over 9 bases. The length of the CDR3 is 17 residues. V gave up 3 bases and J gave up 7 bases; unmatched junction bases: 16. Per germline, CDR1 SGHAT and CDR2 FQNNGV. The CDR3 region has the DNA TGTGCCAGCAGCTTTAAGGGGGGGTGGCTAGCGGGAAGGGAGCAGTACTTC. Translating gives CASSFKGGWLAGREQYF.

This clonotype was seen ten or more times. The J gene is TRBJ1-1, the V gene TRBV11-1; 10 bases line up with TRBD1. This CDR3 contains 17 residues. Germline V lookup: CDR1 SGHAT, CDR2 FQDESV (reference sequence). After removal of 5 bases from V and 3 bases from J, the junction contained 12 bases not matched to a gene. The CDR3 DNA is TGTGCCAGCAGCGGTAGCTTACGGGACAGGGGTGACACTGAAGCTTTCTTT. It is translated as CASSGSLRDRGDTEAFF.

At least ten counts were recorded for this clonotype. The V gene is TRBV27, the J gene TRBJ1-5, with 8 positions matching TRBD1. The V and J ends lost 4 bases and 7 bases, in that order; junction bases with no gene match: 9. The CDR3 length is 15 residues. Germline V CDR1 and CDR2: MNHEY, SMNVEV (reference sequence). The CDR3 nucleotides read TGTGCCAGCAGTTCGGGGCAGGGGGCGACGCAGCCCCAGCATTTT. Translated: CASSSGQGATQPQHF.

This clonotype was seen repeatedly, ten times or more. V gene TRBV5-1 combines with J gene TRBJ1-2; D not resolved. V gave up 3 bases and J gave up 6 bases, with 15 bases separating them. The CDR3 contains 14 residues. Germline lookup yields CDR1 SGHRS and CDR2 YFSETQ. This CDR3 reads CASSSRTAGDGYTF. In DNA, the CDR3 is TGCGCCAGCAGCTCGCGGACCGCGGGTGATGGCTACACCTTC.

The chain carries TRBV12-3 or TRBV12-4 and TRBJ2-7; 12 nucleotides match TRBD2. This CDR3 spans 15 amino acids. V gave up 6 bases and J gave up 6 bases; unmatched junction bases: 9. Written as DNA, the CDR3 is TGTGCCAGCAGCCGCCGCGAGACTAGCGGGAGCGAGCAGTACTTC. It translates to CASSRRETSGSEQYF.

The chain has TRBV12-3 or TRBV12-4 and TRBJ1-2, with D maybe TRBD1 (6 bases). V dropped 2 bases and J dropped 10 bases, with 17 bases sitting between them. This CDR3 has 14 residues. This CDR3 reads CASSLSGAPRSYTF. The CDR3 nucleotides are TGTGCCAGCAGTTTATCAGGGGCCCCAAGGTCCTACACCTTC.

This clonotype was counted ten times or more. The chain recombines TRBV5-1 with TRBJ1-1; D is ambiguous. This CDR3 comprises 12 residues. The germline V gene has CDR1 SGHRS and CDR2 YFSETQ. The V end lost 4 bases, the J end lost 4 bases, and 8 bases lay between the germline ends. The CDR3 DNA reads as TGCGCCAGCAGCGCCTTGGGCACTGAAGCTTTCTTT. As protein: CASSALGTEAFF.

This clonotype was seen only a few times. The chain has TRBV27 and TRBJ1-5; D uncertain. CDR3 length: 14 amino acids. Looked up from germline, CDR1 is MNHEY and CDR2 is SMNVEV (reference sequence). With 6 bases removed from V and 2 bases from J, the gap between germline ends came to 11 bases. CDR3 residues: CASRPAGGNQPQHF. DNA of the CDR3: TGTGCCAGCAGACCGGCGGGAGGCAATCAGCCCCAGCATTTT.

This clonotype was detected ten times or more. The rearrangement joins TRBV6-5 to TRBJ2-7, with D possibly matching TRBD1 (6 bases). Germline assignment: CDR1 MNHEY and CDR2 SVGAGI. This CDR3 is built from 14 residues. Trimming left V 3 bases short and J 2 bases short, with 11 bases between. CDR3 protein: CASSYGGRTYEQYF. CDR3 sequence (DNA): TGTGCCAGCAGTTATGGGGGCAGAACCTACGAGCAGTACTTC.

This clonotype was detected many times. J is TRBJ1-2 and V is TRBV2, with D uncertain. Germline V gene data show CDR1 as SNHLY and CDR2 as FYNNEI. The CDR3 sequence is 18 residues long. V lost 0 bases and J lost 0, with 17 bases in between. The DNA for the CDR3 is TGTGCCAGCAGTGAAGCGCAGTTCGGTCACCAAGCTAACTATGGCTACACCTTC. It yields the protein CASSEAQFGHQANYGYTF.

The chain uses TRBV6-2 or TRBV6-3 and TRBJ2-4; 8 nucleotides agree with TRBD2. V gave up 2 bases and J gave up 1 base; unmatched junction bases: 7. This CDR3 spans 17 amino acids. Germline-derived CDR1 and CDR2 are MNHEY and SVGEGT. The CDR3 nucleotides read TGTGCCAGCAGTTACGTCCCGGGAGGGCCGGCCAAAAACATTCAGTACTTC. Its protein is CASSYVPGGPAKNIQYF.

Ten or more counts support this clonotype. The chain is built from TRBV24-1 and TRBJ2-2; D could derive from TRBD1 or TRBD2 (5 bases each). The germline V gene encodes CDR1 KGHDR and CDR2 SFDVKD. The CDR3 spans 14 residues. V was clipped by 3 bases and J by 8 bases, with 12 bases between them. CDR3 sequence: CATSDVGDRGELFF. The CDR3 DNA reads TGTGCCACCAGTGATGTGGGGGACCGGGGGGAGCTGTTTTTT.

Ten or more counts support this clonotype. This chain connects TRBV29-1 to TRBJ1-2, with D tentatively TRBD1 (5 bases). Germline assignment: CDR1 SQVTM and CDR2 ANQGSEA. This CDR3 is 11 amino acids long. V lost 8 bases, J lost 2 bases, and 9 bases lay in between. The CDR3 sequence is CSTTVNYGYTF. The CDR3 region has the DNA TGCAGCACGACAGTAAACTATGGCTACACCTTC.

This clonotype was seen many times. The chain links TRBV19 to TRBJ1-5, with D possibly TRBD1 on 6 matching bases. The CDR3 has 17 residues. V was cut by 3 bases and J by 0 bases, with 15 bases left in between. Germline V gene data show CDR1 as LNHDA and CDR2 as SQIVND (reference sequence). Here the CDR3 DNA reads TGTGCCAGTAGTATCACAGGGAATATTGATAGCAATCAGCCCCAGCATTTT. Protein: CASSITGNIDSNQPQHF.

Ten or more counts support this clonotype. A single base separates this from a much larger clone, so it may be a read error. The chain employs TRBV6-1 and TRBJ1-1; D might be TRBD1 (6 bases). The CDR3 is 15 residues long. Looked up from germline, CDR1 is MNHNS and CDR2 is SASEGT. The CDR3 sequence: CASRRQDSTNTEALF. In DNA, the CDR3 is TGTGCCAGCAGGCGACAGGATTCAACGAACACTGAAGCTCTCTTT.

This clonotype came up many times. The genes are TRBV6-5 and TRBJ1-3; 8 bases match TRBD1. Germline CDR1 MNHEY, CDR2 SVGAGI. The CDR3 runs to 15 residues. V trimming: 5 bases; J trimming: 0 bases; junction bases outside the gene matches: 3. The CDR3 DNA reads as TGTGCCAGCAGTCCGGACAGGGTCTCTGGAAACACCATATATTTT. Amino acid sequence: CASSPDRVSGNTIYF.

This clonotype was seen ten or more times. The chain uses TRBV12-3 or TRBV12-4 and TRBJ2-7; D remains ambiguous. The ends were cut back, 6 bases at V and 6 bases at J, with 15 bases in the middle. The CDR3 covers 13 residues. CDR3 sequence (DNA): TGTGCCAGCAGACCACCTACCCTTTCCGAGCAGTACTTC. Translated: CASRPPTLSEQYF.